This T cell receptor (beta chain) was sequenced in a study of T-cell reconstitution after alpha-beta-depleted transplantation in children. Study-wide findings and caveats: The high TCRbeta diversity at day 60 in some patients came from surviving recipient T cells and thymic progenitors. About two months after transplant, alpha-beta T cells reportedly came from several hundred expanded graft clones.

Unique molecular identifiers were built into the TCRbeta library. TCRdb reanalysed the PCR reads using MiXCR and keeps one entry per CDR3 protein. The sample lists approximately 270,000 distinct CDR3 sequences; 20% to 30% were seen once. In its sample, this clonotype was seen a few times. Its antigen is as yet unknown. With V trimmed by 1 base and J by 5 bases, 15 bases remained unmatched. CDR3 length: 19 amino acids. The V gene's germline CDR1 is DFQATT and CDR2 SNEGSKA (reference sequence). The chain has TRBV20-1 and TRBJ2-5; 14 nucleotides match TRBD2. The sequenced sample was PBMCs, mostly from graft donor cells, obtained 360 days after TCRalphabeta/CD19-depleted stem cell transplant. The receptor was isolated from a female patient between 2 and 15 years old who had a stem cell transplant for congenital amegakaryocytic thrombocytopenia, so the T cells may come from the graft donor. The CDR3 DNA reads TGCAGTGCTAGAGGGATCCCGGGACTAGCGGGAGTCGTTAGGGAGACCCAGTACTTC. Its protein product is CSARGIPGLAGVVRETQYF.